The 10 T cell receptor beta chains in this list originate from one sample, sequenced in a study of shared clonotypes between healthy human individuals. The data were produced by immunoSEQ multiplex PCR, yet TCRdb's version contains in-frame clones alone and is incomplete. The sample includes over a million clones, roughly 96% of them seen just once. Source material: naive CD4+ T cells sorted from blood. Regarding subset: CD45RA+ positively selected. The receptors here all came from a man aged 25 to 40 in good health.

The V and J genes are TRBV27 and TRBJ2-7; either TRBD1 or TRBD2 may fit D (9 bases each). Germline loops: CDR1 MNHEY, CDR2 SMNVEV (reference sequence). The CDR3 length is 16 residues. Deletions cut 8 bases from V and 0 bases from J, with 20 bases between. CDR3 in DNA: TGTGCCAGCGGTCGAGCGGGGGGACAGGGCTCCTACGAGCAGTACTTC. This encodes CASGRAGGQGSYEQYF.

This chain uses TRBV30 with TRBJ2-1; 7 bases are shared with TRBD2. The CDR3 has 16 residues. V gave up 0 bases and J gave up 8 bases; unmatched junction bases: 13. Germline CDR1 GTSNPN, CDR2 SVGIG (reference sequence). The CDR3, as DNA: TGTGCCTGGAGTGTACGGCGGGAGCCGCTCGGGCATGAGCAGTTCTTC. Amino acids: CAWSVRREPLGHEQFF.

The CDR3: CASSLSKGRYGYTF. CDR3 sequence (DNA): TGTGCCAGCAGCTTGTCCAAAGGAAGATATGGCTACACCTTC. This rearrangement joins TRBV5-4 to TRBJ1-2; D call uncertain. CDR3 length: 14 amino acids. The germline gives CDR1 SGHNT, CDR2 YYREEE (reference sequence). The V gene lost 1 base and the J gene lost 5 bases, with 12 bases spanning the gap.

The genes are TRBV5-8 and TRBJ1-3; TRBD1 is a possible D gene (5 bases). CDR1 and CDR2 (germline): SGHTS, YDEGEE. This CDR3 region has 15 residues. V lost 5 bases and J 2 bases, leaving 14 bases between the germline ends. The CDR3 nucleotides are TGTGCCAGCAGGATGCCGGGACTTACTGGAAACACCATATATTTT. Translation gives CASRMPGLTGNTIYF.

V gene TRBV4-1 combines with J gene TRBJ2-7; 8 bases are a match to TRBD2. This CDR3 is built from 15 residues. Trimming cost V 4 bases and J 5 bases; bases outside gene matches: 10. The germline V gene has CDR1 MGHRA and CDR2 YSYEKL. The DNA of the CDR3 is TGCGCCAGCAGCCCTGGAGCGGGAGTCGCCCACGAGCAGTACTTC. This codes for CASSPGAGVAHEQYF.

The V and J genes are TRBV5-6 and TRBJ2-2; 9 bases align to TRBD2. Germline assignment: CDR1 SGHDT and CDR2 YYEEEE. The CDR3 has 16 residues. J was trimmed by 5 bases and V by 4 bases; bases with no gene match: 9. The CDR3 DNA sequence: TGTGCCAGCAGCGGGGGACTAGCCCTACGGACCGGGGAGCTGTTTTTT. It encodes CASSGGLALRTGELFF.

The CDR3 is CASSLARREDTDTQYF. As DNA, the CDR3 is TGCGCCAGCAGCTTGGCCAGGCGGGAGGACACAGATACGCAGTATTTT. V is TRBV5-1 and J is TRBJ2-3, with 8 bases fitting TRBD2. Germline lookup yields CDR1 SGHRS and CDR2 YFSETQ. The CDR3 totals 16 residues. Trimming took 0 bases from V and 2 from J; bases not matched to a gene: 5.

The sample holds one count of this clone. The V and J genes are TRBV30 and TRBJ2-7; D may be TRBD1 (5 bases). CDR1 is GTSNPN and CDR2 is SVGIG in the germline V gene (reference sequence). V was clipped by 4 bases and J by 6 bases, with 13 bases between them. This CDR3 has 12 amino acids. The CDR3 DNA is TGTGCCTGGAACAGGCTCGAGAGCGAGCAGTACTTC. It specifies CAWNRLESEQYF.

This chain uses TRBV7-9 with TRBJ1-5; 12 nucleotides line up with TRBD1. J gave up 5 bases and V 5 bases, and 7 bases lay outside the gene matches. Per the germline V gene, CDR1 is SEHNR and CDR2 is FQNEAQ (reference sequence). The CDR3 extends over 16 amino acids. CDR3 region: CASSQHGTGGHQPQHF. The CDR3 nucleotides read TGTGCCAGCAGCCAACACGGGACAGGGGGCCATCAGCCCCAGCATTTT.

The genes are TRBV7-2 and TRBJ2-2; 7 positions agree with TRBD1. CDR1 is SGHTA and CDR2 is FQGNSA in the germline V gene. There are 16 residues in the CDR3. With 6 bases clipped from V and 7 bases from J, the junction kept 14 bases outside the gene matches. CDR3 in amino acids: CASRGETGMFFGELFF. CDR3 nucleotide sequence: TGTGCCAGCAGGGGGGAGACAGGGATGTTTTTCGGGGAGCTGTTTTTT.